One and the same sample provided the 17 T cell receptor beta chains below, sequenced in a study of blood T cell repertoires in COVID-19. Measured with immunoSEQ multiplex PCR; TCRdb has only the in-frame clones, and not every one. The sample carries just over 150,000 clones, 85% to 90% recorded once. Sequencing input: peripheral blood. These receptors originate from a woman in her forties with acute or convalescent COVID-19.

The gene calls are TRBV7-9 and TRBJ1-2; possible D gene TRBD1, 6 bases. CDR1 is SEHNR, CDR2 FQNEAQ, per germline (reference sequence). Deletions cut 5 bases from V and 7 bases from J, with 23 bases between. The CDR3 spans 16 residues. The CDR3 bases are TGTGCCAGCAGCCAAGGAGGTTCTGCAGGGGTTTTTGGCTACACCTTC. Translation: CASSQGGSAGVFGYTF.

The CDR3: CASSDRLAGNVPTSTDTQYF. CDR3 in DNA: TGTGCCAGCAGTGACAGACTAGCGGGTAACGTTCCCACTAGCACAGATACGCAGTATTTT. The chain has TRBV6-4 and TRBJ2-3; 10 bases are a match to TRBD2. Losses at the gene ends were 2 bases for V and 0 bases for J; bases not matched to a gene: 14. The CDR3 contains 20 residues. CDR1 is MRHNA and CDR2 is SNTAGT in the germline V gene.

The rearrangement joins TRBV25-1 to TRBJ2-7; D is ambiguous. The V gene lost 4 bases and the J gene lost 4 bases, with 14 bases spanning the gap. Per germline, CDR1 MGHDK and CDR2 SYGVNS. This CDR3 is built from 14 residues. The CDR3 DNA reads as TGTGCCAGCAGTGTGGAGATACTTGGGTACGAGCAGTACTTC. This encodes CASSVEILGYEQYF.

The V and J genes are TRBV4-1 and TRBJ1-4; D is ambiguous. This CDR3 spans 13 amino acids. CDR1 is MGHRA and CDR2 is YSYEKL in the germline V gene. V gave up 2 bases and J gave up 10 bases, with 11 bases separating them. The CDR3 here is CASSQLNDRKLFF. The CDR3 region has the DNA TGCGCCAGCAGCCAACTAAACGATAGAAAACTGTTTTTT.

The table lists this clone with a count of one. The chain joins TRBV5-1 to TRBJ2-2; 14 bases match TRBD2. V trimming: 5 bases; J trimming: 6 bases; junction bases outside the gene matches: 6. Germline V gives CDR1 SGHRS, CDR2 YFSETQ. CDR3 size: 16 residues. Here the CDR3 DNA reads TGCGCCAGCAGGGGACTAGCGGGAGAGGCGGCCGGGGAGCTGTTTTTT. Amino acids: CASRGLAGEAAGELFF.

This chain links TRBV18 with TRBJ1-1; 7 bases line up with TRBD1. J lost 6 bases, V lost 2 bases, and 9 bases had no gene match. The CDR3 contains 15 residues. Germline CDR1 reads KGHSH; CDR2 reads LQKENI. The CDR3 nucleotides are TGTGCCAGCTCACCAGCGGGAGGCAGGGGGGCTGAAGCTTTCTTT. It yields the protein CASSPAGGRGAEAFF.

V and J are TRBV11-2 and TRBJ1-1; D call uncertain. V lost 6 bases and J 10 bases, leaving 21 bases between the germline ends. The CDR3 length is 14 residues. Germline CDR1 reads SGHAT; CDR2 reads FQNNGV. In DNA, the CDR3 is TGTGCCAGCAGAGGCGGCTTTGGAAAGGTCGGAGCTTTCTTT. This translates into CASRGGFGKVGAFF.

This rearrangement joins TRBV6-5 to TRBJ1-1; no firm D call. Trimming removed 2 bases from V and 11 bases from J, with 24 bases in between. CDR1 MNHEY and CDR2 SVGAGI come from the germline V gene. The CDR3 totals 16 residues. CDR3 protein: CASSYDLVLGREGAFF. The DNA for the CDR3 is TGTGCCAGCAGTTACGATCTCGTATTAGGACGGGAAGGGGCTTTCTTT.

The V call is TRBV28, the J call TRBJ2-7; the match to TRBD1 covers 9 bases. V dropped 6 bases and J dropped 5; count of bases not matched to a gene: 5. The CDR3 is made up of 13 amino acids. Germline CDR1 MDHEN, CDR2 SYDVKM. In DNA form, the CDR3 reads TGTGCCAGCAGCCCGGACAGGGGTGACGAGCAGTACTTC. Translation: CASSPDRGDEQYF.

The J gene is TRBJ1-5, the V gene TRBV5-6, with TRBD1 as a possible D gene (6 bases). Trimming stripped 4 bases from V and 5 bases from J, with 16 bases between. The V gene's germline CDR1 is SGHDT and CDR2 YYEEEE. The CDR3 is 15 amino acids. The CDR3 region is CASSIYRDRDQPQHF. The CDR3 DNA reads TGTGCCAGCAGCATATACAGGGACCGGGATCAGCCCCAGCATTTT.

J is TRBJ1-5 and V is TRBV19; unclear D gene. CDR3 length: 15 residues. Looked up from germline, CDR1 is LNHDA and CDR2 is SQIVND (reference sequence). V shed 0 bases and J shed 2 bases, with 8 bases lying between them. The CDR3: CASSIEQRGNQPQHF. The CDR3 DNA reads TGTGCCAGTAGTATAGAACAGCGGGGCAATCAGCCCCAGCATTTT.

The chain uses TRBV6-4 and TRBJ1-1; no clear D. Trimming left V 3 bases short and J 3 bases short, with 8 bases between. This CDR3 region has 13 residues. Germline CDR1 reads MRHNA; CDR2 reads SNTAGT. CDR3: CASSERGDTEAFF. In nucleotides, the CDR3 is TGTGCCAGCAGTGAAAGAGGAGACACTGAAGCTTTCTTT.

This rearrangement joins TRBV6-5 to TRBJ1-6, with 7 bases lining up with TRBD1. The CDR3 has 15 residues. Germline lookup yields CDR1 MNHEY and CDR2 SVGAGI. V was clipped by 4 bases and J by 7 bases; unmatched bases: 7. CDR3 in amino acids: CASSSTGNENSPLHF. The CDR3 region has the DNA TGTGCCAGCAGTTCGACAGGGAACGAAAATTCACCCCTCCACTTT.

This clone was found once. The chain couples TRBV28 to TRBJ1-1; the match to TRBD1 covers 8 bases. The CDR3 is made up of 14 amino acids. The V and J ends lost 3 bases and 7 bases, in that order; junction bases with no gene match: 7. The V gene's germline CDR1 is MDHEN and CDR2 SYDVKM. The CDR3 region is CASSFFAGTGEAFF. CDR3 bases: TGTGCCAGCAGTTTTTTCGCCGGGACAGGTGAAGCTTTCTTT.

This chain joins TRBV5-1 and TRBJ2-3; perhaps TRBD2 as D (5 bases). There are 13 residues in the CDR3. The V and J ends lost 0 bases and 5 bases respectively, with 7 bases between them. Per germline, CDR1 SGHRS and CDR2 YFSETQ. CDR3 region: CASSLAGEDTQYF. The CDR3 coding sequence is TGCGCCAGCAGCTTGGCCGGGGAAGATACGCAGTATTTT.

CDR3 coding DNA: TGTGCCAGCAGCTTCGAGAGAGGACAGGGGCATGAGCAGTTCTTC. Translated, it gives CASSFERGQGHEQFF. This sequence joins TRBV11-2 and TRBJ2-1, with TRBD1 matching over 9 bases. Germline-derived CDR1 and CDR2 are SGHAT and FQNNGV. The CDR3 covers 15 residues. Trimming took 3 bases from V and 8 from J; bases not matched to a gene: 8.

In regard to this clone: The junction and the germline gene differ at one end; a read error may be behind it. The chain uses TRBV7-2 and TRBJ2-2; possible D gene TRBD2, 10 bases. CDR3 length: 14 amino acids. Germline V gene sequence: CDR1 SGHTA, CDR2 FQGNSA. The CDR3 sequence is CASSTRQGGLAGEF. DNA of the CDR3: TGTGCCAGCAGCACAAGACAGGGGGGGCTAGCGGGAGAATTT.